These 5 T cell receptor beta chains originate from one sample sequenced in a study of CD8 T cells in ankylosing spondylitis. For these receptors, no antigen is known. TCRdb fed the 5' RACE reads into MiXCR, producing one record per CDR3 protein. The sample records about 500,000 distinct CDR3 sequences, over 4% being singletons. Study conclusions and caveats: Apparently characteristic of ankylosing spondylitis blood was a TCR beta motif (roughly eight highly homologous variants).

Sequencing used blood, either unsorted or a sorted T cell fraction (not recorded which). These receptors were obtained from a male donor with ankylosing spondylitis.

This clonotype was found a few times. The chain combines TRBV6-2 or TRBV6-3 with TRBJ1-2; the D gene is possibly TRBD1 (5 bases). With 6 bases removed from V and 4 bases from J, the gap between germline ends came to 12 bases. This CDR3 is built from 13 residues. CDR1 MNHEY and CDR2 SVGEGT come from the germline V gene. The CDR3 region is CASRRGHVYGYTF. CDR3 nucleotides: TGTGCCAGCAGAAGAGGACACGTCTATGGCTACACCTTC.

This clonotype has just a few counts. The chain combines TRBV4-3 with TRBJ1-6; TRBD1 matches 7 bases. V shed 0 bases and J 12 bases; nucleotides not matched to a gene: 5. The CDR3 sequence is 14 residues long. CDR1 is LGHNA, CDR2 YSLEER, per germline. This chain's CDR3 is CASSQDIQGVPLHF. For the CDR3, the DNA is TGCGCCAGCAGCCAAGATATTCAGGGGGTACCCCTCCACTTT.

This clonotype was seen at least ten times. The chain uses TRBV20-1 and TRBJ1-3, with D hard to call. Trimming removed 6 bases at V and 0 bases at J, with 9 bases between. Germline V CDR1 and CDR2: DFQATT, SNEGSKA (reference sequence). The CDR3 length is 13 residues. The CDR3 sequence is CSATLNSGNTIYF. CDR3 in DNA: TGCAGTGCAACACTCAACTCTGGAAACACCATATATTTT.

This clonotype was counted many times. CDR3 nucleotides: TGCAGTGCTAGAGATCCTGTGGTGACTAGCACAGATACGCAGTATTTT. Protein: CSARDPVVTSTDTQYF. The gene calls are TRBV20-1 and TRBJ2-3; D gene unclear. V lost 0 bases, J lost 0 bases, and 13 bases lay in between. CDR1 and CDR2 (germline): DFQATT, SNEGSKA (reference sequence). CDR3 length: 16 amino acids.

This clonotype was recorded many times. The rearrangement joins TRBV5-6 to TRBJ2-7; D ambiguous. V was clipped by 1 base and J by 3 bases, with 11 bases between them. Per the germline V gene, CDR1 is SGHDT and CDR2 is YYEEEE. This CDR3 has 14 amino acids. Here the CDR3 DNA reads TGTGCCAGCAGCTTGTGGCAGAAGTTCTACGAGCAGTACTTC. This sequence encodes CASSLWQKFYEQYF.